This is a list of T cell receptor beta chains from one sample in a study of siplizumab effects on memory and regulatory T cells. Data came from immunoSEQ multiplex PCR; TCRdb stores just in-frame clones and leaves some out. The data hold 70,000 to 90,000 clones, with roughly 93% observed a single time. Sample: CD8+ T cells sorted from blood. The receptors come from a human donor in good health. The CDR3 runs from the conserved cysteine through the conserved F or W. The D gene is left open where the match is weak. The size entry is marked missing in some rows and otherwise reads once, few, many or a size class.

- | TRBJ2-1 | TRBV30 | - | CAWSGGFSYNEQFF | TGTGCCTGGAGTGGGGGTTTTTCCTACAATGAGCAGTTCTTC
- | TRBJ1-2 | TRBV19 | TRBD1 | CASSGDDRGYGYTF | TGTGCCAGTAGTGGCGACGACAGGGGGTATGGCTACACCTTC
- | TRBJ2-7 | TRBV2 | TRBD1 | CATLGQAYEQYF | TGTGCCACCCTCGGACAGGCCTACGAGCAGTACTTC
few | TRBJ1-1 | TRBV27 | - | CASRPTGRTEAFF | TGTGCCAGCAGACCGACAGGCCGAACTGAAGCTTTCTTT
- | TRBJ1-2 | TRBV27 | - | CASSSVQGRDGYTF | TGTGCCAGCAGTTCCGTCCAGGGAAGGGATGGCTACACCTTC
- | TRBJ2-1 | TRBV19 | - | CASSTLTADEQFF | TGTGCCAGTAGTACCCTGACTGCCGATGAGCAGTTCTTC
- | TRBJ2-7 | TRBV7-3 | - | CASSEDSSGEQYF | TGTGCCAGCAGCGAAGATTCTTCCGGGGAGCAGTACTTC
- | TRBJ1-2 | TRBV4-1 | - | CASSQKILTGLTNYGYTF | TGCGCCAGCAGCCAAAAAATCCTCACAGGGCTTACTAACTATGGCTACACCTTC
- | TRBJ1-2 | TRBV4-3 | TRBD1 | CASSQARQGAFNYGYTF | TGCGCCAGCAGCCAAGCGCGGCAGGGGGCATTTAACTATGGCTACACCTTC
- | TRBJ1-2 | TRBV21-1 | - | CASSKKQEINYGYTF | TGTGCCAGCAGCAAAAAGCAGGAAATTAACTATGGCTACACCTTC
- | TRBJ2-7 | TRBV4-2 | TRBD1 | CASSQGSGTGEVYEQYF | TGTGCCAGCAGCCAAGGGTCCGGGACAGGGGAGGTCTACGAGCAGTACTTC
- | TRBJ2-1 | TRBV7-9 | TRBD1 | CASSPFNATGYSYNEQFF | TGTGCCAGCAGCCCATTCAATGCGACAGGGTACTCCTACAATGAGCAGTTCTTC
- | TRBJ1-6 | TRBV4-2 | - | CASSQGMSYNSPLHF | TGTGCCAGCAGCCAAGGGATGTCCTATAATTCACCCCTCCACTTT
- | TRBJ2-5 | TRBV5-6 | TRBD2 | CASSPGGQETQYF | TGTGCCAGCAGCCCGGGGGGGCAAGAGACCCAGTACTTC
- | TRBJ1-2 | TRBV5-4 | - | CASSSQGLGYGYTF | TGTGCCAGCAGTTCACAGGGTCTCGGCTATGGCTACACCTTC
- | TRBJ1-1 | TRBV27 | - | CASWGNTEAFF | TGTGCCAGCTGGGGCAACACTGAAGCTTTCTTT
few | TRBJ1-1 | TRBV30 | - | CAWSVQQITEAFF | TGTGCCTGGAGTGTACAACAGATCACTGAAGCTTTCTTT
- | TRBJ2-7 | TRBV7-9 | - | CASSPVVLGKEQYF | TGTGCCAGCAGCCCAGTGGTGTTGGGGAAGGAGCAGTACTTC
- | TRBJ2-7 | TRBV14 | - | CASSQDSVEQYF | TGTGCCAGCAGCCAAGACTCAGTCGAGCAGTACTTC
- | TRBJ2-3 | TRBV6-1 | TRBD2 | CASSPGLVGTDTQYF | TGTGCCAGCAGCCCGGGACTAGTAGGAACAGATACGCAGTATTTT
- | TRBJ2-2 | TRBV11-2 | - | CASSSTGELFF | TGTGCCAGCAGCTCGACCGGGGAGCTGTTTTTT
- | TRBJ2-7 | TRBV28 | TRBD1 | CASSLRGGRSYEQYF | TGTGCCAGCAGTTTAAGAGGGGGCCGCTCCTACGAGCAGTACTTC
- | TRBJ2-1 | TRBV7-7 | - | CASSVSGPRDEQFF | TGTGCCAGCAGCGTTAGCGGCCCTAGGGATGAGCAGTTCTTC
- | TRBJ1-1 | TRBV10-2 | - | CASSDGQTPTEAFF | TGCGCCAGCAGTGATGGGCAGACCCCCACTGAAGCTTTCTTT
- | TRBJ1-1 | TRBV4-3 | - | CASSQWRDGNTEAFF | TGCGCCAGCAGCCAATGGAGAGACGGGAACACTGAAGCTTTCTTT
- | TRBJ2-2 | TRBV9 | - | CASSAGTPNTGELFF | TGTGCCAGCAGCGCCGGGACTCCGAACACCGGGGAGCTGTTTTTT
once | TRBJ1-1 | TRBV5-1 | - | CASSLGTATEAFF | TGCGCCAGCAGCTTGGGTACTGCGACTGAAGCTTTCTTT
- | TRBJ2-3 | TRBV5-3 | TRBD1 | CARSGDRGPPIDTQYF | TGTGCCAGAAGCGGAGACAGGGGGCCCCCGATAGATACGCAGTATTTT
- | TRBJ2-5 | TRBV7-3 | TRBD2 | CASSLTSGGLETQYF | TGTGCCAGCAGCTTAACCAGCGGGGGGTTGGAGACCCAGTACTTC